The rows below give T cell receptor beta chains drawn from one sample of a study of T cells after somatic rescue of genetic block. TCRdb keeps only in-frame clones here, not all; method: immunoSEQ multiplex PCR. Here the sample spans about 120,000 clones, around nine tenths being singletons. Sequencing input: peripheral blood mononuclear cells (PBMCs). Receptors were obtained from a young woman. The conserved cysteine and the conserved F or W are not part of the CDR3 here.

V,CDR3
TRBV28,ASKPGTGGNQPQH
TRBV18,ASSPVKSSYNSPLH
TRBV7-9,ASNPARGGLGEQF
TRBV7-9,ASSLEGQGAF
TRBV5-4,ASSGPQGNEQF
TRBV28,ATPAPGVNTGELF
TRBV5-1,ASSSVGTQETQY
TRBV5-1,ASSWGQGEYGYT
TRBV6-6,ASSWASKAY
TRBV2,ASRTLGTGPNEKLF
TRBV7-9,ASSPQAGGRGYEQY
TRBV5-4,ASSLGGASRNTEAF
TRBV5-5,ASSLSTMETQY
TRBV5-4,ASRRDGTASYEQY
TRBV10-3,AISIAGGRDTQY
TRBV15,ATSSRGRSYEQY
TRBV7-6,ASSPGQGEAYNEQF
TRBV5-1,ASSLDQYEQY
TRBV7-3,ASSLLSGGAEYGYT
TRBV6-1,ASRTPGLSAEAF
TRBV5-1,ASSLEQAGGTEAF
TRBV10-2,ASISRDSRTDTQY
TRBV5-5,ASSLVNLPISYEQY
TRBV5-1,ASSLDYEQY
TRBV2,ASSEKGQSLGNTIY
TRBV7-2,ASSLEAGPSYEQY
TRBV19,ASRVKQGTYEQY
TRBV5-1,ASSLDRGTPDTQY
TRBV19,ASSPTGTYEQY
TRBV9,ASSVGAGGYT
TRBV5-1,ATTRTGEDGTEAF
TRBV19,ASSSRTVSYNSPLH
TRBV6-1,ASSERPDSGHTGELF
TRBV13,ASSLTLGDLTETQY
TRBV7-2,ASSPGQGWSGYT
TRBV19,ASSPRGGTEAF
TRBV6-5,ASTTPDEQY
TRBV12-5,ASGLGHQPQH
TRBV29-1,SVDRLVTDTQY
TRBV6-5,ASSTGTGGDQPQH
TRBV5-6,ASSQRTAALYEQY
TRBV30,AWSSHRGGEQY